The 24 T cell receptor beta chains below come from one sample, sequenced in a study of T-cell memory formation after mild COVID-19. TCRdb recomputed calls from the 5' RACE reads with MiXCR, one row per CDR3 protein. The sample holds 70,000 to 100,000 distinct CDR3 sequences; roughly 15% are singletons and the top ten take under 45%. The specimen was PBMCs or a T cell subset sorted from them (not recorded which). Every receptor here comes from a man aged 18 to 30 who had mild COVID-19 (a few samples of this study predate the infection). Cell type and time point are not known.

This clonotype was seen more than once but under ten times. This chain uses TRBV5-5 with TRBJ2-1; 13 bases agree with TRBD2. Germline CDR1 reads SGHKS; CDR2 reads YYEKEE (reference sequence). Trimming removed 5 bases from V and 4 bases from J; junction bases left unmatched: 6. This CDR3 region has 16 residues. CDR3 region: CASSPLAGGWYNEQFF. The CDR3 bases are TGTGCCAGCAGTCCACTAGCGGGGGGGTGGTACAATGAGCAGTTCTTC.

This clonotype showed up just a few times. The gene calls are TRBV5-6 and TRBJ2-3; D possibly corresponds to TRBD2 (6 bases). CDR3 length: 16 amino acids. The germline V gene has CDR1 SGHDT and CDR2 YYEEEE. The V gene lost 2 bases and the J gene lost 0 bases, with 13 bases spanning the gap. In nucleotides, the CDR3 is TGTGCCAGCAGCTTTTCCCTGGGGGGTAGCACAGATACGCAGTATTTT. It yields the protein CASSFSLGGSTDTQYF.

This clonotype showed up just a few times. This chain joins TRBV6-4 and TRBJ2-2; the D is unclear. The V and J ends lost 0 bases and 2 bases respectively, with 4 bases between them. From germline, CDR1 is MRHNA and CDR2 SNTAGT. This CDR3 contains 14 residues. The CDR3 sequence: CASSDSINTGELFF. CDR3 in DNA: TGTGCCAGCAGTGACTCGATCAACACCGGGGAGCTGTTTTTT.

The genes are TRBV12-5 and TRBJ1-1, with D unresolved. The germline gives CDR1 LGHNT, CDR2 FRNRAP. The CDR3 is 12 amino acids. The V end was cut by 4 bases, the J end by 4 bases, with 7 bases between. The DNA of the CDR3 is TGTGCTAGTGGTTCGACCGGCACTGAAGCTTTCTTT. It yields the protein CASGSTGTEAFF.

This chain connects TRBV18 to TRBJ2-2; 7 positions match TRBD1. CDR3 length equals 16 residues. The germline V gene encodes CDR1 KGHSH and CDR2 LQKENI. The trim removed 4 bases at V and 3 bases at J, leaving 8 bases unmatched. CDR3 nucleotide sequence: TGTGCCAGCTCACGAACCGGGACAGTATACACCGGGGAGCTGTTTTTT. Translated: CASSRTGTVYTGELFF. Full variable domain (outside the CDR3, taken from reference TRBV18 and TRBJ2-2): NAGVMQNPRHLVRRRGQEARLRCSPMKGHSHVYWYRQLPEEGLKFMVYLQKENIIDESGMPKERFSAEFPKEGPSILRIQQVVRGDSAAYFCASSRTGTVYTGELFFGEGSRLTVL.

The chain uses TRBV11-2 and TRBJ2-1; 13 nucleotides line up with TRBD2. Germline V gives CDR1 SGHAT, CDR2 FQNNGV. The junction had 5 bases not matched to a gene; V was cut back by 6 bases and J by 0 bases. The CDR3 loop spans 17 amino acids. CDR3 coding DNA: TGTGCCAGCAGGGGACTAGCGGGGAAGAGCTCCTACAATGAGCAGTTCTTC. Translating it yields CASRGLAGKSSYNEQFF.

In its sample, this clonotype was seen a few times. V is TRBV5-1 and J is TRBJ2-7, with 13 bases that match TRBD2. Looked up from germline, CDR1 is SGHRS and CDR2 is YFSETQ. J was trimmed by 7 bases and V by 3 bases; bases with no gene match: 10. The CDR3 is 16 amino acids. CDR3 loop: CASSSQDTSGGGEQYF. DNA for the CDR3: TGCGCCAGCAGCTCCCAAGATACTAGCGGGGGGGGTGAGCAGTACTTC.

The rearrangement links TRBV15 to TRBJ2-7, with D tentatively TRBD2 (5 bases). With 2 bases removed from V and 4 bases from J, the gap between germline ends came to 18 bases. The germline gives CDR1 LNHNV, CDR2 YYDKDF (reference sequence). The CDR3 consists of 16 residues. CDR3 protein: CATSRIPLGGRYEQYV. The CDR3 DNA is TGTGCCACCAGCAGAATACCCCTCGGAGGAAGGTACGAGCAGTACGTC.

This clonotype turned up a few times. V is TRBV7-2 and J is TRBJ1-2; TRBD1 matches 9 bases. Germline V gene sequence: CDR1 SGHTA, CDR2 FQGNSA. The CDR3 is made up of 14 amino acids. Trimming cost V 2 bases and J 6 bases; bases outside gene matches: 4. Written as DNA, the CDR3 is TGTGCCAGCAGCTTAATCGGGACAGGGAATGGCTACACCTTC. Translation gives CASSLIGTGNGYTF.

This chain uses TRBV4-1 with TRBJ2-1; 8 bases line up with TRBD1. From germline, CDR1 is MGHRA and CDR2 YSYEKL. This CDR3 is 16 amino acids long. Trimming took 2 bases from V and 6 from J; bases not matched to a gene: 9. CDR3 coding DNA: TGCGCCAGCAGCCAACCGAGAGACAGGGGCGGCAATGAGCAGTTCTTC. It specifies CASSQPRDRGGNEQFF.

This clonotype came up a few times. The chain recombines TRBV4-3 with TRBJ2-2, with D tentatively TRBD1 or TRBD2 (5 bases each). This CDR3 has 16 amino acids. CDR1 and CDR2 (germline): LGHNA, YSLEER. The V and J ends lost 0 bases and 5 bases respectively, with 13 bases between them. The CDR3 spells CASSQDLRGATGELFF. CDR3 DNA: TGCGCCAGCAGCCAAGATCTTCGAGGGGCAACCGGGGAGCTGTTTTTT.

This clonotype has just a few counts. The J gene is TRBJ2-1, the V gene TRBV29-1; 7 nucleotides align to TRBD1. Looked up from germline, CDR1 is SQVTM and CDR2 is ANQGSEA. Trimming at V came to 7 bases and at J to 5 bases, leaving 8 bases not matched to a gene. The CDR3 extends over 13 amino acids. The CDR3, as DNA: TGCAGCGCTCCCGGGACAGCGGACAATGAGCAGTTCTTC. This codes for CSAPGTADNEQFF.

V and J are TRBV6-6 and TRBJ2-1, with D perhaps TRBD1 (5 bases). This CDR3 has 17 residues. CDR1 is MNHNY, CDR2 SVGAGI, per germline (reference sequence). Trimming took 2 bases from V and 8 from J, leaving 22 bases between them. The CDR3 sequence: CASSYQREDKGRYEQFF. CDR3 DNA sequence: TGTGCCAGCAGTTACCAACGTGAAGATAAGGGGCGGTATGAGCAGTTCTTC.

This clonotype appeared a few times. The CDR3 nucleotides read TGTGCCAGCAGTTCGTGGACGGGAGATAATGAAAAACTGTTTTTT. The encoded protein is CASSSWTGDNEKLFF. The chain carries TRBV6-6 and TRBJ1-4; no reliable D call. The CDR3 consists of 15 residues. CDR1 is MNHNY and CDR2 is SVGAGI in the germline V gene (reference sequence). Deletions cut 4 bases from V and 4 bases from J, with 13 bases between.

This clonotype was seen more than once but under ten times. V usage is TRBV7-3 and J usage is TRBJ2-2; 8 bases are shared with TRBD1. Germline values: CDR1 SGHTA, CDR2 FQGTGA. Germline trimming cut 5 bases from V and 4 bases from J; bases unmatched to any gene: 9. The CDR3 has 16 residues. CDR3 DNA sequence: TGTGCCAGCAGCAACTTCCAGGGGGCCCCCACCGGGGAGCTGTTTTTT. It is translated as CASSNFQGAPTGELFF.

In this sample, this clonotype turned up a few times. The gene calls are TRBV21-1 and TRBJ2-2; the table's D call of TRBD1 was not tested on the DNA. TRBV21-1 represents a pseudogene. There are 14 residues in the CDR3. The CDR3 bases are TGTGCCAGCTCACAGGGGAGGGACACCGGGGAGCTGTTTTTT. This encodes CASSQGRDTGELFF.

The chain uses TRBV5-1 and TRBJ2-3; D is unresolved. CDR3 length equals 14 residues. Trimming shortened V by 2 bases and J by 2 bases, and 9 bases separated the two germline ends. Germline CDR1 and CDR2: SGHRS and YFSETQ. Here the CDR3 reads CASSFRQATDTQYF. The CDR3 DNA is TGCGCCAGCAGCTTTAGGCAGGCCACAGATACGCAGTATTTT.

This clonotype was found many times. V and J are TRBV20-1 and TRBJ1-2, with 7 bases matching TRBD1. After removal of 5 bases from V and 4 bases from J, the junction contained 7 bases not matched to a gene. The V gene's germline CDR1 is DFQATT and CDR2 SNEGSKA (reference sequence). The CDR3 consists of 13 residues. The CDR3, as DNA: TGCAGTGCTCCCGACAGGGACCTCTATGGCTACACCTTC. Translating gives CSAPDRDLYGYTF.

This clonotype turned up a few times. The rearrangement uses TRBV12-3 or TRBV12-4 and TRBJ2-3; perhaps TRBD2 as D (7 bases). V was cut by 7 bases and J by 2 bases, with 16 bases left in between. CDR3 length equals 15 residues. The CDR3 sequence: CASTSGGWNTDTQYF. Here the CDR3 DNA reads TGTGCCAGCACCTCGGGGGGCTGGAACACAGATACGCAGTATTTT.

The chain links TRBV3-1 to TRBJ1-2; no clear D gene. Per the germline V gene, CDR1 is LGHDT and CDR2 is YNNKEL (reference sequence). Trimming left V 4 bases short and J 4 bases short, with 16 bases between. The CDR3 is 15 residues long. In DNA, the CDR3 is TGTGCCAGCAGCCGAGCCCTGACATCTTCCTATGGCTACACCTTC. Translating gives CASSRALTSSYGYTF.

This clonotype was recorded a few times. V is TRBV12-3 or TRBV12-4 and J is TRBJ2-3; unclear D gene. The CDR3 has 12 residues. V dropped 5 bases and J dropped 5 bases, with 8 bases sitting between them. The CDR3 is CASSPFQDTQYF. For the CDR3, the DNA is TGTGCCAGCAGTCCGTTCCAAGATACGCAGTATTTT.

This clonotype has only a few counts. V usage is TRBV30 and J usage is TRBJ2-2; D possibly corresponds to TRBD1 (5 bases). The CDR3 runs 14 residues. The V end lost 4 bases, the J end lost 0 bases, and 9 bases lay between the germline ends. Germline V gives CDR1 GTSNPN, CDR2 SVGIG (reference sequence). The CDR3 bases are TGTGCCTGGAAACAGGACCCGAACACCGGGGAGCTGTTTTTT. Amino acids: CAWKQDPNTGELFF.

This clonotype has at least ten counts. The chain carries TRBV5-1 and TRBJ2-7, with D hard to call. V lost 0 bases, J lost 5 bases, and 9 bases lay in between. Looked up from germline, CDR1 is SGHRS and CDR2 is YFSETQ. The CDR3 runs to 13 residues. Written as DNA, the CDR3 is TGCGCCAGCAGCTTGGAAATACCGGACGAGCAGTACTTC. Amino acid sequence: CASSLEIPDEQYF.

CDR3 amino acids: CASSLKKRGVDTGELFF. The CDR3 nucleotides are TGTGCCAGCAGCTTAAAGAAAAGGGGGGTAGACACCGGGGAGCTGTTTTTT. The chain is built from TRBV9 and TRBJ2-2; D tentatively reads TRBD1 or TRBD2 (6 bases each). The length of the CDR3 is 17 residues. With 4 bases removed from V and 3 bases from J, the gap between germline ends came to 19 bases. Germline V gene data show CDR1 as SGDLS and CDR2 as YYNGEE.